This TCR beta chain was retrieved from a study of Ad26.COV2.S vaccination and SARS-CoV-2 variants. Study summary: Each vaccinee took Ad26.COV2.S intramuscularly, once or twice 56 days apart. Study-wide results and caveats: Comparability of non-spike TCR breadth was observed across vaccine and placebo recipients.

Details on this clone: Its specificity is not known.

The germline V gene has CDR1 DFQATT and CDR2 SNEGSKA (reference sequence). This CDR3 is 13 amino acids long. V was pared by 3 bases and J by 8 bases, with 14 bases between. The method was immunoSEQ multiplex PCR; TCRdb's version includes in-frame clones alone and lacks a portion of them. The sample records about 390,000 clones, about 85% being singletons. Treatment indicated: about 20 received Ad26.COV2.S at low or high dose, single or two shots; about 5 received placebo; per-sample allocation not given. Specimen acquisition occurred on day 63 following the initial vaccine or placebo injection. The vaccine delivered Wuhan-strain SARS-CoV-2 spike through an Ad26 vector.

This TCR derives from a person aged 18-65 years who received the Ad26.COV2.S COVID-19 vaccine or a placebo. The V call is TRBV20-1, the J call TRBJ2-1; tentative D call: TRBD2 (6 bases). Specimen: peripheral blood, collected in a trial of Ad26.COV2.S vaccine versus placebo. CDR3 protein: CSASLYSGDEQFF. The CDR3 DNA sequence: TGCAGTGCTAGTCTATACTCGGGGGATGAGCAGTTCTTC.